This paragraph covers one TCR beta chain sequence. A sample-barcoded 5' primer and a J-beta primer mix were used in a second PCR of about 7 to 12 cycles. TCRdb reanalysed the 5' RACE reads using MiXCR and keeps one entry per CDR3 protein. The repertoire holds about 1.8 million distinct CDR3 sequences, with around half as singletons. J gave up 8 bases and V 1 base, and 5 bases lay outside the gene matches. The germline gives CDR1 MGHDK, CDR2 SYGVNS. The CDR3 is made up of 15 amino acids. This sample is drawn from a study of blood T cells in healthy people across ages. This chain links TRBV25-1 with TRBJ2-1; 10 positions agree with TRBD1. This clonotype originated in a woman between 35 and 50 years old in good health. Material: blood. As DNA, the CDR3 is TGTGCCAGCAGTGAATCTTGGGGACAGGGGCATGAGCAGTTCTTC. Protein product: CASSESWGQGHEQFF.